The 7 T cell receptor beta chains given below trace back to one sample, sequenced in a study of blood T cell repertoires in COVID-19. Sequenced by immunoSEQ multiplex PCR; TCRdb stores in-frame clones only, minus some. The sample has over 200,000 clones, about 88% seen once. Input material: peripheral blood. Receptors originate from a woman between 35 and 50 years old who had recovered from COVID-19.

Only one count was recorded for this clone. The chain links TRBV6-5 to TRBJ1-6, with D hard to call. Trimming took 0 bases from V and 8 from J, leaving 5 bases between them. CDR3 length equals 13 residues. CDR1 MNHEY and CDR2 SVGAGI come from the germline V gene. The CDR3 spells CASSYSSDSPLHF. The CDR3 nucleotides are TGTGCCAGCAGTTACTCGTCTGATTCACCCCTCCACTTT.

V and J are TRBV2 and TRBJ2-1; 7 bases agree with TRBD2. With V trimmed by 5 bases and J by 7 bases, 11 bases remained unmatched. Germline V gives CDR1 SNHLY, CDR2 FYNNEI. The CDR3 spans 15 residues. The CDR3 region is CASSRPPGTKNEQFF. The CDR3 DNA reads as TGTGCCAGCAGTCGCCCCCCCGGGACTAAGAATGAGCAGTTCTTC. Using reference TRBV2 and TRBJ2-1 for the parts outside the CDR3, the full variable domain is EPEVTQTPSHQVTQMGQEVILRCVPISNHLYFYWYRQILGQKVEFLVSFYNNEISEKSEIFDDQFSVERPDGSNFTLKIRSTKLEDSAMYFCASSRPPGTKNEQFFGPGTRLTVL.

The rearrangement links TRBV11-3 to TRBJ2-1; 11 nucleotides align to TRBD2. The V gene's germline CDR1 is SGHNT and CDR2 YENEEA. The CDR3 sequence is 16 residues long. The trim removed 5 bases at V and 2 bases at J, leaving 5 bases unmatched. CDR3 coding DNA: TGTGCCAGCAGCCCCCTAGCGGGAGGCGCCTACAATGAGCAGTTCTTC. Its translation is CASSPLAGGAYNEQFF.

The CDR3 DNA sequence: TGTGCCAGCAGAGCGGGAGGGCCTTCCAATGAGCAGTTCTTC. Protein product: CASRAGGPSNEQFF. The V call is TRBV7-9, the J call TRBJ2-1; TRBD2 aligns across 10 bases. J gave up 6 bases and V 6 bases, and 5 bases lay outside the gene matches. Germline values: CDR1 SEHNR, CDR2 FQNEAQ (reference sequence). The length of the CDR3 is 14 residues.

The CDR3 reads CASSVGQDPTEAFF. CDR3 DNA: TGTGCCAGCAGTGTAGGACAGGATCCCACTGAAGCTTTCTTT. The V and J genes are TRBV2 and TRBJ1-1, with 7 bases identical to TRBD1. V was clipped by 4 bases and J by 4 bases; unmatched bases: 6. In germline, CDR1 is SNHLY, CDR2 FYNNEI. CDR3 length equals 14 residues.

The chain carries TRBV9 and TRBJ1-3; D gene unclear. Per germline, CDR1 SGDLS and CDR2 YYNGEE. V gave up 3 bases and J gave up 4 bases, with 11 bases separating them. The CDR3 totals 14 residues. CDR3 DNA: TGTGCCAGCAGCGACCTGACGGGAGGAAACACCATATATTTT. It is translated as CASSDLTGGNTIYF. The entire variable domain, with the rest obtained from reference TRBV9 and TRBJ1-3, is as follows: DSGVTQTPKHLITATGQRVTLRCSPRSGDLSVYWYQQSLDQGLQFLIQYYNGEERAKGNILERFSAQQFPDLHSELNLSSLELGDSALYFCASSDLTGGNTIYFGEGSWLTVV.

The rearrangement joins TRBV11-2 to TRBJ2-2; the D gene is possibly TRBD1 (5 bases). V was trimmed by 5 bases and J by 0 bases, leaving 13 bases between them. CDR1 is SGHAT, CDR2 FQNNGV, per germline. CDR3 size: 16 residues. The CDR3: CASSQGAAANTGELFF. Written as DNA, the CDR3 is TGTGCCAGCAGCCAAGGGGCGGCCGCGAACACCGGGGAGCTGTTTTTT.